The entry below describes one T cell receptor beta chain. Its antigen is still unknown. Germline V gene sequence: CDR1 SGHTA, CDR2 FQGNSA. Trimming took 5 bases from V and 3 from J; bases not matched to a gene: 13. The CDR3 consists of 17 residues. The sample comes from a study of identical twins. Study-level findings and limits: Abundant beta clonotypes from cord blood bore fewer insertions; memory repertoires lacked this pattern.

TCRdb re-analysed the 5' RACE reads in MiXCR, keeping a single row per CDR3 protein. The table lists fewer than 900,000 distinct CDR3 sequences, around a sixth of them singletons, with around 13% in the top ten. These sequences were also reported in another study, on T cells expressing NK-cell markers.

The clonotype comes from a woman under 30 in good health. The sample comprised PBMCs. The J gene is TRBJ2-7, the V gene TRBV7-2; 10 nucleotides agree with TRBD2. CDR3 residues: CASSTVQRTSGNYEQYF. The CDR3 DNA sequence: TGTGCCAGCAGCACAGTCCAGCGGACTAGCGGAAACTACGAGCAGTACTTC. The complete variable domain, with remaining parts taken from reference TRBV7-2 and TRBJ2-7, reads GAGVSQSPSNKVTEKGKDVELRCDPISGHTALYWYRQSLGQGLEFLIYFQGNSAPDKSGLPSDRFSAERTGGSVSTLTIQRTQQEDSAVYLCASSTVQRTSGNYEQYFGPGTRLTVT.